This T cell receptor (beta chain) came from a study of OX40 agonist ivuxolimab in advanced cancers. Study summary: The patients' treatment was ivuxolimab, an agonistic anti-OX40 (CD134) antibody. Patients undergoing dose escalation presented with hepatocellular carcinoma, melanoma, renal cell or head and neck cancer. Partial responses were seen in three patients, one with hepatocellular carcinoma and two with cutaneous melanoma. Broader study findings: Within 6 weeks, CD4+ and CD8+ blood T cells expanded clonally at 0.1 to 3.0 mg/kg.

Trimming stripped 8 bases from V and 9 bases from J, with 19 bases between. There are 13 residues in the CDR3. The germline V gene encodes CDR1 MDHEN and CDR2 SYDVKM. At least ten counts were recorded for this clone. The antigen remains undetermined. This table comes from immunoSEQ multiplex PCR, and its TCRdb copy is limited to in-frame clones, with some not included. The table includes some 97,000 clones, over 75% detected once. The sequence was collected from an adult with an advanced solid tumor such as melanoma, head and neck, liver or kidney cancer. Sequencing used CD4+ or CD8+ T cells sorted from blood, obtained in a trial of the OX40 agonist ivuxolimab. The rearrangement links TRBV28 to TRBJ1-2; D might be TRBD1 (5 bases). The CDR3 spells CASCQGLSLRYTF. For the CDR3, the DNA is TGTGCCAGCTGTCAGGGACTCTCGCTGCGCTACACCTTC.